This TCR beta chain was retrieved from a study of T cell responses to AZD1222 COVID-19 vaccine listed by TCRdb under 2021. For the wider study: TCR sequencing covered fewer than 250 trial participants: 207 given two doses of AZD1222 and 26 given two doses of MenACWY control vaccine. Trial participants were enrolled by age into subgroups of 18-55, 56-69 and 70-plus years, and about 150, 27 and 61 TCR-sequenced participants, respectively, were included in these subgroups. Paper-wide results and their limitations: Most participants were white British and females outnumbered males, and the authors suggested that clonal diversity may have been underestimated. After two AZD1222 doses, spike-specific TCR breadth and depth were significantly higher than at day 0 and than in MenACWY recipients. The vaccine-associated CD4 TCRs covered the entire spike protein, and the dominant responses fell in regions 160-218 and 743-854. Conclusions about previously exposed vaccinees are limited, since just 6 or 7 AZD1222 recipients were seropositive for SARS-CoV-2 at baseline. The 56-69-year group was small, and its depth increase did not reach significance, likely because of low power. Reportedly, close to half of the unique spike-specific TCRs recognized epitopes lying outside the regions that are mutated in the B.1.351 and B.1.1.7 variants. Because no day 14 peak-response samples were available, the repertoires could be characterized only after the peak T cell response.

On this clone itself: Its antigen has not been determined. No clone much larger than this one lies a single base away; base qualities are absent.

The CDR3 regions of human TCRbeta chains were subjected to immunosequencing. The published analysis was carried out like this. Repertoire TCRs were checked for matches against a reference library of SARS-CoV-2-specific TCRs that had been generated using the MIRA antigen-specificity platform. Breadth was defined as the fraction of unique TCRs that were SARS-CoV-2-associated. Depth was defined as the fraction of total T cells that were SARS-CoV-2-associated. Using the MIRA data, every spike-specific TCR was mapped to the spike region that the TCR reacted to and assigned to either a CD4 or a CD8 class. Log10-transformed breadth and depth values were compared by one-way ANOVA with Sidak's multiple comparisons tests. In its TCRdb copy, this immuneACCESS table keeps in-frame sequences only and misses some clones. Where compared with another copy, unresolved V genes explain less than half of these, and the others have no known cause. Clone size and the V and J calls come from that table; the DNA yielded D and trimming. The sample table shows fewer than 150,000 clones, and nearly 90% are seen once. 8% to 10% of the sample is taken by the ten largest.

Sequences LGHNA (CDR1) and YSLEER (CDR2) are obtained from the germline V gene. Trimming accounts for 1 base at V and 2 bases at J, while the number of junction bases matched to no gene is 4. Taken from cysteine to phenylalanine, the CDR3 has 15 residues. Only CDR3 DNA remains: 45 bases, in frame from the first base. The time point label for this specimen denotes: about 28 days (+/-7) after the second vaccine dose. AZD1222 recipients given second doses at about 4 weeks or at about 12 weeks were pooled, since spike-specific TCR depth and breadth were not found to differ between the two schedules. Samples from vaccinated people were obtained from the UK trials COV001 and COV002, which included a single-blind randomized controlled phase 2/3 trial of AZD1222 (ChAdOx1 nCoV-19) in healthy adults. For TCRbeta chain sequencing, PBMC samples from trial participants were taken at day 0 and at day 28 after the second dose.

The rearrangement joined TRBV4-3 to TRBJ1-1, with TRBD1 matching 7 junction bases. The sequence derives from an adult who received the AZD1222 COVID-19 vaccine. Sequencing was performed on peripheral blood, taken 28 days after the second AZD1222 dose. Here is the DNA: TGCGCCAGCAGCCAAGGGCAGGGGGTCAACACTGAAGCTTTCTTT. This is translated as CASSQGQGVNTEAFF.